The sequence of this T cell receptor (beta chain) was determined in a study of blood T cells in healthy people across ages. The authors ran a second PCR of about 7 to 11 cycles using a sample-barcoded 5' primer and a J-beta primer mix. Every single cDNA molecule received a tag from a template-switch adaptor with 12 random nucleotides. TCRdb called the 5' RACE reads again in MiXCR, with one record for every CDR3 protein. Counted here are over a million distinct CDR3 sequences, roughly 40% occurring once; the ten biggest clones make up less than 8%. A minimum of 6.5 million PBMCs was isolated per sample. Study observations and caveats: Diversity was higher, and naive CD4+ cells more numerous, in long-lived donors than in aged donors.

Points on this clonotype: Its antigen is not identified.

Germline values: CDR1 MNHNY, CDR2 SVGAGI (reference sequence). The length of the CDR3 is 14 residues. V dropped 7 bases and J dropped 6; count of bases not matched to a gene: 8. The TCR was taken from a woman younger than 35 in good health. The material sequenced was blood. The rearrangement links TRBV6-6 to TRBJ1-5; the match to TRBD1 covers 8 bases. CDR3 residues: CASMGQVLSQPQHF. CDR3 coding DNA: TGTGCCAGCATGGGACAGGTTTTAAGTCAGCCCCAGCATTTT.